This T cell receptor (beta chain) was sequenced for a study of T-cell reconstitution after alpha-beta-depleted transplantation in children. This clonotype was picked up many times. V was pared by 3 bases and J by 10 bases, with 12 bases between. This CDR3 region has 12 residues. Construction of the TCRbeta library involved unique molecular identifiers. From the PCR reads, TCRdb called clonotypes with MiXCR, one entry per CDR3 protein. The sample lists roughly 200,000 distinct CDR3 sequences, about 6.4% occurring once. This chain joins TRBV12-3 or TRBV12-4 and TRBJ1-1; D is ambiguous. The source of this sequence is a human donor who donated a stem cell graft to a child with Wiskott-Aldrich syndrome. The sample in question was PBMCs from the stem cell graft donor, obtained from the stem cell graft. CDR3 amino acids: CASSLYVPGAFF. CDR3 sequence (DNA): TGTGCCAGCAGTTTGTATGTTCCTGGAGCTTTCTTT.